This T cell receptor beta chain is drawn from a study of naive and memory T cell subsets. An oligonucleotide containing a UMI was ligated to the 3' end of TCR cDNA. RNA was extracted from over 2 ml of whole blood of healthy adults. Reverse transcription used DNase-treated unsorted total RNA, aiming for roughly 1 to 1,100 ng. The SP2 primer and nested alpha and beta constant region primers amplified ligated cDNA in four rounds. TCRdb used MiXCR to reprocess the 5' RACE reads, holding one entry per CDR3 protein. The profile shows roughly 56,000 distinct CDR3 sequences, over 7% of them singletons. This clonotype was seen at least ten times. What it recognizes is unknown. Study-wide results and caveats: Potentially, T cell activation and differentiation skew this RNA-based measurement.

CDR1 and CDR2 (germline): GTSNPN, SVGIG (reference sequence). The CDR3 totals 15 residues. Trimming stripped 3 bases from V and 4 bases from J, with 15 bases between. J is TRBJ2-2 and V is TRBV30, with D unresolved. This clonotype was sampled from a male donor in good health. DNA for the CDR3: TGTGCCTGGAGAGACGTATCTCCGATCACCGGGGAGCTGTTTTTT. Translated: CAWRDVSPITGELFF.